Listed below are T cell receptor beta chains from one sample, sequenced in a study of OX40 agonist ivuxolimab in advanced cancers. Some clones are missing from TCRdb's copy, which holds only in-frame ones; the method was immunoSEQ multiplex PCR. Of tens of thousands of clones listed, around 90% are singletons. This sample comprised CD4+ or CD8+ T cells sorted from blood, obtained in a trial of the OX40 agonist ivuxolimab. The receptors shown here come from an adult with an advanced solid tumor such as melanoma, head and neck, liver or kidney cancer. Both conserved end residues are part of each CDR3. D genes are given only for firm matches. Some rows mark clone size as missing; the rest say once, few, many or name a class of expanded clone.

>16|-|-|TRBV19|TRBJ1-4
TGTGCCAGTAGTATTGCGGGGGTTTCGGCTAATGAAAAACTGTTTTTT
CASSIAGVSANEKLFF
>14|-|TRBD1|TRBV7-9|TRBJ1-2
TGTGCCAGCAGCGGGACAGGGAGCAACTATGGCTACACCTTC
CASSGTGSNYGYTF
>15|-|-|TRBV27|TRBJ1-1
TGTGCCAGCAGTTTAAGGGGGGTAATGAACACTGAAGCTTTCTTT
CASSLRGVMNTEAFF
>13|-|TRBD1|TRBV15|TRBJ1-5
TGTGCCACCGGAAGACAGGGATCAGCGACCCAGCATTTT
CATGRQGSATQHF
>14|-|-|TRBV5-5|TRBJ1-2
TGTGCCAGCAGCTTACCAGGGAGTCACTATGGCTACACCTTC
CASSLPGSHYGYTF
>15|few|TRBD1|TRBV5-1|TRBJ1-2
TGCGCCAGCAACCAAGGACAGGGGCCAAACTATGGCTACACCTTC
CASNQGQGPNYGYTF
>15|-|-|TRBV4-1|TRBJ1-1
TGCGCCAGCAGCCGAATAGGACAAACGAACACTGAAGCTTTCTTT
CASSRIGQTNTEAFF
>16|-|TRBD2|TRBV12-5|TRBJ2-3
TGTGCTAGTGGTTTGGGACTAGCGGGAGGCACAGATACGCAGTATTTT
CASGLGLAGGTDTQYF
>18|-|-|TRBV18|TRBJ2-7
TGTGCCAGCTCACCTGTGCCCCCGGGGACGGGGGTATCCTACGAGCAGTACTTC
CASSPVPPGTGVSYEQYF
>12|-|-|TRBV6-5|TRBJ2-1
TGTGCCACCCGGGGTAGGAACAATGAGCAGTTCTTC
CATRGRNNEQFF
>15|once|-|TRBV2|TRBJ2-1
TGTGCCAGCAGTCCTCCTATCCGGACCGGTTATGAGCAGTTCTTC
CASSPPIRTGYEQFF
>16|-|-|TRBV5-6|TRBJ2-7
TGTGCCAGCAGCTTGCTCAGGGGAACCCCGTCAGGAGAGCAGTACTTC
CASSLLRGTPSGEQYF
>17|-|TRBD2|TRBV11-3|TRBJ2-2
TGTGCCAGCAGCTTAGTAGCGACTAGCGCTAACACCGGGGAGCTGTTTTTT
CASSLVATSANTGELFF
>15|-|-|TRBV7-9|TRBJ2-3
TGTGCCAGCAGCCCCTCTACCACTAGCACAGATACGCAGTATTTT
CASSPSTTSTDTQYF
>13|once|-|TRBV7-2|TRBJ2-7
TGTGCCAGCAGCTTATCGGTTGTCTACGAGCAGTACTTC
CASSLSVVYEQYF
>16|once|TRBD1|TRBV5-1|TRBJ2-2
TGCGCCAGCAGCTTGGCATGGACAGGGAGCACCGGGGAGCTGTTTTTT
CASSLAWTGSTGELFF
>14|-|-|TRBV7-2|TRBJ2-3
TGTGCCAGCAGCTTAGGGTCCCAACCAGATACGCAGTATTTT
CASSLGSQPDTQYF
>16|-|TRBD1|TRBV4-1|TRBJ1-3
TGCGCCAGCAGCCAAGATGGACAGGGCTCTGGAAACACCATATATTTT
CASSQDGQGSGNTIYF
>16|-|-|TRBV28|TRBJ1-3
TGTGCCAGCAGTCGGTTCGCAGGCTTCTCTGGAAACACCATATATTTT
CASSRFAGFSGNTIYF
>14|once|-|TRBV5-6|TRBJ1-6
TGTGCCAGCAGCACACAGGGTAGCAATTCACCCCTCCACTTT
CASSTQGSNSPLHF
>17|-|TRBD2|TRBV4-2|TRBJ2-1
TGTGCCAGCAGCCCTTTGGGACTAGCGGGGGCGTACAATGAGCAGTTCTTC
CASSPLGLAGAYNEQFF
>12|-|-|TRBV10-3|TRBJ1-1
TGTGCCATCAGTGAACAGGGAAGGGAAGCTTTCTTT
CAISEQGREAFF
>14|-|-|TRBV28|TRBJ2-5
TGTGCCAGCAGTGTCCTGACGGCTCAAGAGACCCAGTACTTC
CASSVLTAQETQYF